These 14 T cell receptor beta chains came from one sample sequenced in a study of cytomegalovirus exposure and HLA in healthy donors. PCR amplification relied on 60 Vbeta primers (plus 13 Jbeta primers). Libraries were prepared by immunoSEQ multiplex PCR; TCRdb keeps only in-frame clonotypes and omits some of them. The data contain roughly 150,000 clones, around 73% of them seen just once; the ten biggest clones take up more than 1.3%. Sequenced material: PBMCs. The receptors derive from a male donor in good health and CMV-seronegative.

The chain couples TRBV5-1 to TRBJ2-7; no clear D gene. CDR1 and CDR2 from the germline V gene are SGHRS and YFSETQ. Trimming left V 3 bases short and J 7 bases short, with 17 bases between. CDR3 length equals 14 residues. The DNA of the CDR3 is TGCGCCAGCAGCTCGGCTCAGCAGACTGGGGAGCAGTACTTC. Encoded protein: CASSSAQQTGEQYF.

This chain joins TRBV7-9 and TRBJ1-1; D gene uncertain. V gave up 5 bases and J gave up 5 bases, with 12 bases separating them. Germline V CDR1 and CDR2: SEHNR, FQNEAQ (reference sequence). The CDR3 contains 13 residues. CDR3 protein: CASSREGGTEAFF. The DNA for the CDR3 is TGTGCCAGCAGCAGGGAGGGCGGGACTGAAGCTTTCTTT.

This clone has a handful of counts. The CDR3 nucleotides are TGTGCCAGCAGCTTAAACAGTCACCCACTCTATGGCTACACCTTC. This gives the protein CASSLNSHPLYGYTF. This chain joins TRBV7-9 and TRBJ1-2; D gene unclear. Germline lookup yields CDR1 SEHNR and CDR2 FQNEAQ (reference sequence). The CDR3 runs to 15 residues. Trimming cost V 2 bases and J 4 bases, with 14 bases left between them.

The chain employs TRBV6-6 and TRBJ2-2; TRBD1 agrees at 8 bases. CDR1 is MNHNY and CDR2 is SVGAGI in the germline V gene (reference sequence). Trimming removed 5 bases from V and 3 bases from J; junction bases left unmatched: 5. The CDR3 loop spans 15 amino acids. This chain's CDR3 is CASSRRQGYTGELFF. In nucleotides, the CDR3 is TGTGCCAGCAGTCGAAGACAGGGGTACACCGGGGAGCTGTTTTTT.

This clone was detected only a few times. The rearrangement uses TRBV11-2 and TRBJ1-5, with D perhaps TRBD1 (6 bases). This CDR3 is 15 amino acids long. Germline V lookup: CDR1 SGHAT, CDR2 FQNNGV. V lost 0 bases and J 9 bases, leaving 15 bases between the germline ends. CDR3 bases: TGTGCCAGCAGCTTAGAAGGCAGGGGACGAGGGCCCCAGCATTTT. Its protein is CASSLEGRGRGPQHF.

The chain carries TRBV28 and TRBJ1-5, with 7 bases fitting TRBD1. This CDR3 spans 16 amino acids. Per the germline V gene, CDR1 is MDHEN and CDR2 is SYDVKM. The ends lost 5 bases at V and 3 bases at J; junction bases unmatched: 10. CDR3 loop: CASSMGQHYNNQPQHF. Written as DNA, the CDR3 is TGTGCCAGCAGTATGGGACAGCACTATAACAATCAGCCCCAGCATTTT.

The V call is TRBV9, the J call TRBJ2-1; 9 bases align to TRBD2. V lost 3 bases to trimming and J lost 6 bases; unmatched junction nucleotides: 7. Germline loops: CDR1 SGDLS, CDR2 YYNGEE. The CDR3 spans 15 residues. CDR3 residues: CASSGYSGSVNEQFF. CDR3 coding DNA: TGTGCCAGCAGCGGCTATAGCGGGAGCGTCAATGAGCAGTTCTTC.

The chain recombines TRBV11-2 with TRBJ2-3, with D perhaps TRBD2 (7 bases). In germline, CDR1 is SGHAT, CDR2 FQNNGV. Trimming pared 0 bases from V and 1 base from J, leaving 17 bases between. The CDR3 has 18 amino acids. The CDR3 DNA follows: TGTGCCAGCAGCTTAGATCTTCTCTTGGGGGGGCGCACAGATACGCAGTATTTT. Residues: CASSLDLLLGGRTDTQYF.

In its sample, this clone was seen once. This chain connects TRBV5-1 to TRBJ2-7, with D possibly being TRBD1 (6 bases). The CDR3 loop spans 15 amino acids. Trimming removed 5 bases from V and 3 bases from J, with 18 bases in between. The V gene's germline CDR1 is SGHRS and CDR2 YFSETQ. The CDR3 DNA is TGCGCCAGCAGGCAGGCCCCCGGACAGAACTACGAGCAGTACTTC. It is translated as CASRQAPGQNYEQYF.

The chain combines TRBV25-1 with TRBJ1-5; D call uncertain. The CDR3 is made up of 14 amino acids. The germline V gene has CDR1 MGHDK and CDR2 SYGVNS. Between the trimmed V and J ends, which lost 2 bases and 6 bases, there was a span of 11 bases. The CDR3 is CASSEGRLSQPQHF. The CDR3, as DNA: TGTGCCAGCAGTGAAGGCAGGTTATCTCAGCCCCAGCATTTT.

This clone was seen a single time. This chain links TRBV28 with TRBJ1-5; tentative D call: TRBD1 (6 bases). In germline, CDR1 is MDHEN, CDR2 SYDVKM. This CDR3 has 16 amino acids. The V gene lost 0 bases and the J gene lost 1 base, with 10 bases spanning the gap. The CDR3 DNA is TGTGCCAGCAGTTTATGGGGGGCGGAAAGCAATCAGCCCCAGCATTTT. Encoded protein: CASSLWGAESNQPQHF. Full variable domain (missing parts from reference TRBV28 and TRBJ1-5): DVKVTQSSRYLVKRTGEKVFLECVQDMDHENMFWYRQDPGLGLRLIYFSYDVKMKEKGDIPEGYSVSREKKERFSLILESASTNQTSMYLCASSLWGAESNQPQHFGDGTRLSIL.

V and J are TRBV5-1 and TRBJ2-7; TRBD1 matches 7 bases. Per the germline V gene, CDR1 is SGHRS and CDR2 is YFSETQ. Losses at the gene ends were 0 bases for V and 3 bases for J; bases not matched to a gene: 6. The CDR3 covers 15 residues. In DNA, the CDR3 is TGCGCCAGCAGCTTGGAGGTCGGGACAGTCTACGAGCAGTACTTC. This codes for CASSLEVGTVYEQYF.

V and J are TRBV18 and TRBJ2-4; TRBD1 agrees at 9 bases. This CDR3 has 16 residues. CDR1 is KGHSH and CDR2 is LQKENI in the germline V gene. Trimming at V came to 5 bases and at J to 6 bases, leaving 11 bases not matched to a gene. The CDR3 region has the DNA TGTGCCAGCTCAGAACAGGGGGCTGTCGGCGGAAACATTCAGTACTTC. This gives the protein CASSEQGAVGGNIQYF.

This chain links TRBV29-1 with TRBJ1-1; TRBD1 matches 8 bases. From germline, CDR1 is SQVTM and CDR2 ANQGSEA. V dropped 6 bases and J dropped 0; count of bases not matched to a gene: 6. The CDR3 totals 14 residues. CDR3 nucleotide sequence: TGCAGCGTGCGGACAGGGCTAATGAACACTGAAGCTTTCTTT. Translating it yields CSVRTGLMNTEAFF.